This T cell receptor (beta chain) was observed in a study of T cell repertoires in cytomegalovirus infection. Study-level background: Based on public TCR beta signatures, there were indications of CMV infection and of a matching HLA type. Overall study findings and caveats: Predominance within the ex vivo response was attributable to HLA-C-restricted CMV-specific TCR beta clonotypes. Cumulative public TCR beta family frequency identified carriers of CMV plus the relevant HLA.

On this clonotype itself: Its cognate antigen is unknown.

Losses at the gene ends were 5 bases for V and 3 bases for J; bases not matched to a gene: 4. The CDR3 is 16 residues long. Germline CDR1 SEHNR, CDR2 FQNEAQ (reference sequence). In TCRdb, the reads were re-called with MiXCR into one record per CDR3 protein. This repertoire shows under 150,000 distinct CDR3 sequences, roughly a quarter found once; its top ten account for almost 35%. The sequenced sample consisted of PBMCs, sequenced either directly or after in vitro stimulation (not recorded which). The receptor was isolated from a human donor in good health (CMV status not recorded). Some clones in this sample may be carry-over from other donors' samples. This chain joins TRBV7-9 and TRBJ1-6; 10 nucleotides match TRBD1. In nucleotides, the CDR3 is TGTGCCAGCAGCCATGGGGACAGGGGCTATAATTCACCCCTCCACTTT. This gives the protein CASSHGDRGYNSPLHF.